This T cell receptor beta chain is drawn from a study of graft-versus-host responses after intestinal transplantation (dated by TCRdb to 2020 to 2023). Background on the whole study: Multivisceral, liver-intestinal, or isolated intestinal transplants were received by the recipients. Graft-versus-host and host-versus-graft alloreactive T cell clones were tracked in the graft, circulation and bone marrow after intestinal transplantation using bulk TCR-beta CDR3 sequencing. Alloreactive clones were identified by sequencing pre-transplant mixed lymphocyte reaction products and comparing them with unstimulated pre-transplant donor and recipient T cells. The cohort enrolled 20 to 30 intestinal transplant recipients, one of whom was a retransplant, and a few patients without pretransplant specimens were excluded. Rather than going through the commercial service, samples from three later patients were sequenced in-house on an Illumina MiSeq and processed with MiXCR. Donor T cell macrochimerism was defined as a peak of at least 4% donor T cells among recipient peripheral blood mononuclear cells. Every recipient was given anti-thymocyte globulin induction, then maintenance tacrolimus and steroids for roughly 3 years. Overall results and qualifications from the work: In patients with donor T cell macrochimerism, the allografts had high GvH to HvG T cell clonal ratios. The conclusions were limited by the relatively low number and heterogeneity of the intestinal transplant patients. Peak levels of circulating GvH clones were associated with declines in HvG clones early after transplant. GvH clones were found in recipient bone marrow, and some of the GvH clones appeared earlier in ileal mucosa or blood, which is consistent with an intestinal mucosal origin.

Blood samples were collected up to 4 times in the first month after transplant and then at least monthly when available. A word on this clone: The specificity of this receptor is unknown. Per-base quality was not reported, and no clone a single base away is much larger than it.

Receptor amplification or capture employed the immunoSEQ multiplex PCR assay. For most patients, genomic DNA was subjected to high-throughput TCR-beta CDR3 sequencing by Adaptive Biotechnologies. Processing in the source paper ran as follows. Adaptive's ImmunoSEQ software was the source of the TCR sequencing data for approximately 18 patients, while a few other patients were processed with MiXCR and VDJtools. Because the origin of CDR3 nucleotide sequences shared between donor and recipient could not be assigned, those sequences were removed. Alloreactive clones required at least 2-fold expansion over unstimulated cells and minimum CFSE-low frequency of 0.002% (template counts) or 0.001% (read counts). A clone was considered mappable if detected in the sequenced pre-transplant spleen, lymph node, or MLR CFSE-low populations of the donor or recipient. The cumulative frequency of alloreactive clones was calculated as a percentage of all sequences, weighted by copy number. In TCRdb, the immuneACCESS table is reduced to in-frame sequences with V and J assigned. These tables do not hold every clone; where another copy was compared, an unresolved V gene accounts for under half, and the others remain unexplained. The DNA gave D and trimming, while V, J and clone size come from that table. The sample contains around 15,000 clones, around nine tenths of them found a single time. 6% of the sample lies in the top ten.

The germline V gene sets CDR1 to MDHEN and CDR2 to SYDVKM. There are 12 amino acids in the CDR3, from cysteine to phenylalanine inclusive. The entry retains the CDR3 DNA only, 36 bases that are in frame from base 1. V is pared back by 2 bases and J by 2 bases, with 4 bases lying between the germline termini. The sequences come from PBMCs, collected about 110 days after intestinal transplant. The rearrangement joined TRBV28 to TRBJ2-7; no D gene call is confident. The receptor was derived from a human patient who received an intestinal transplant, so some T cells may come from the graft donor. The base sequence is TGTGCCAGCAGTTTAAATACCTACGAGCAGTACTTC. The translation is CASSLNTYEQYF.